One sample yielded the 28 T cell receptor beta chains listed below, sequenced in a study of T cell changes during pregnancy in multiple sclerosis. Produced via immunoSEQ multiplex PCR; TCRdb's table is partial and in-frame only. The table records approximately 120,000 clones, about 96% of them present only once. The material was peripheral blood, obtained after pregnancy. The origin of the receptors is a female donor with multiple sclerosis, enrolled in a pregnancy study.

The rearrangement joins TRBV11-2 to TRBJ2-3; 12 bases agree with TRBD2. V trimming: 5 bases; J trimming: 0 bases; junction bases outside the gene matches: 3. CDR1 is SGHAT and CDR2 is FQNNGV in the germline V gene. The CDR3 totals 16 residues. CDR3 coding DNA: TGTGCCAGCAGCCCCCTAGCGGGAGGGAGCACAGATACGCAGTATTTT. This translates into CASSPLAGGSTDTQYF.

CDR3 nucleotide sequence: TGTGCCAGCAGCATGACTAGCGGGAGTCCCTACGAGCAGTACTTC. It specifies CASSMTSGSPYEQYF. This chain joins TRBV7-2 and TRBJ2-7, with 12 bases that match TRBD2. After removal of 5 bases from V and 2 bases from J, the junction contained 4 bases not matched to a gene. The germline V gene encodes CDR1 SGHTA and CDR2 FQGNSA. The CDR3 length is 15 residues. Complete variable domain (other parts from reference TRBV7-2 and TRBJ2-7): GAGVSQSPSNKVTEKGKDVELRCDPISGHTALYWYRQSLGQGLEFLIYFQGNSAPDKSGLPSDRFSAERTGGSVSTLTIQRTQQEDSAVYLCASSMTSGSPYEQYFGPGTRLTVT.

This clone has a single count. The rearrangement links TRBV9 to TRBJ2-7, with D perhaps matching TRBD1 (7 bases). CDR3 size: 14 residues. Trimming removed 4 bases from V and 3 bases from J, with 14 bases in between. Germline assignment: CDR1 SGDLS and CDR2 YYNGEE. DNA for the CDR3: TGTGCCAGCAGCCCGGAGGGGGCAAGCTACGAGCAGTACTTC. It yields the protein CASSPEGASYEQYF.

Here the CDR3 DNA reads TGTGCCAGCAGCTTAACGGGAGCAGGGGAGCAGTACTTC. It yields the protein CASSLTGAGEQYF. This chain joins TRBV7-2 and TRBJ2-7, with D perhaps matching TRBD2 (6 bases). The CDR3 spans 13 residues. CDR1 and CDR2 (germline): SGHTA, FQGNSA. V lost 2 bases and J 7 bases, leaving 12 bases between the germline ends.

The rearrangement joins TRBV5-1 to TRBJ2-5; 7 bases line up with TRBD1. There are 15 residues in the CDR3. Germline-derived CDR1 and CDR2 are SGHRS and YFSETQ. V trimming: 1 base; J trimming: 4 bases; junction bases outside the gene matches: 7. The CDR3 region is CASSLSPGGAETQYF. The DNA for the CDR3 is TGCGCCAGCAGCTTGTCCCCAGGGGGAGCAGAGACCCAGTACTTC.

The rearrangement joins TRBV5-6 to TRBJ2-5; D unresolved. This CDR3 is built from 14 residues. The ends were cut back, 1 base at V and 5 bases at J, with 12 bases in the middle. CDR1 is SGHDT and CDR2 is YYEEEE in the germline V gene. CDR3 protein: CASSLWSPAETQYF. The CDR3 bases are TGTGCCAGCAGCTTGTGGTCCCCTGCGGAGACCCAGTACTTC. Full variable domain (missing parts from reference TRBV5-6 and TRBJ2-5): DAGVTQSPTHLIKTRGQQVTLRCSPKSGHDTVSWYQQALGQGPQFIFQYYEEEERQRGNFPDRFSGHQFPNYSSELNVNALLLGDSALYLCASSLWSPAETQYFGPGTRLLVL.

This chain connects TRBV5-1 to TRBJ1-1; D is perhaps TRBD1 (6 bases). Germline CDR1 is SGHRS and CDR2 is YFSETQ. Between the trimmed V and J ends, which lost 1 base and 0 bases, there was a span of 10 bases. The CDR3 spans 15 residues. CDR3 amino acids: CASSLRTAMNTEAFF. In DNA form, the CDR3 reads TGCGCCAGCAGCTTGAGGACAGCAATGAACACTGAAGCTTTCTTT.

The rearrangement joins TRBV6-1 to TRBJ2-3; TRBD1 is a possible D gene (6 bases). This CDR3 has 15 amino acids. In germline, CDR1 is MNHNS, CDR2 SASEGT. V dropped 6 bases and J dropped 3 bases, with 16 bases sitting between them. CDR3 DNA sequence: TGTGCCAGCAGACCCCCCGGCAGGGGAACAGATACGCAGTATTTT. Protein sequence: CASRPPGRGTDTQYF.

This clone has a single count. The gene calls are TRBV5-4 and TRBJ2-2; D unresolved. V was clipped by 4 bases and J by 1 base, with 11 bases between them. Per the germline V gene, CDR1 is SGHNT and CDR2 is YYREEE (reference sequence). This CDR3 spans 15 amino acids. CDR3 sequence: CASSDPQKNTGELFF. In DNA, the CDR3 is TGTGCCAGCAGCGACCCACAGAAGAACACCGGGGAGCTGTTTTTT.

The chain uses TRBV15 and TRBJ2-1; 7 bases fit TRBD2. Germline loops: CDR1 LNHNV, CDR2 YYDKDF (reference sequence). The ends lost 7 bases at V and 7 bases at J; junction bases unmatched: 16. The CDR3 consists of 16 residues. For the CDR3, the DNA is TGTGCCACCACCATAAGAGGGCGGGAGAAGAAAAATGAGCAGTTCTTC. Translating gives CATTIRGREKKNEQFF.

V usage is TRBV19 and J usage is TRBJ1-1; TRBD1 aligns across 7 bases. The CDR3 has 14 residues. The V and J ends lost 6 bases and 8 bases, in that order; junction bases with no gene match: 12. CDR1 is LNHDA and CDR2 is SQIVND in the germline V gene (reference sequence). CDR3: CASRHEGAGGEAFF. The CDR3 bases are TGTGCCAGTAGGCATGAGGGGGCCGGTGGAGAAGCTTTCTTT. Full variable domain (rest looked up from reference TRBV19 and TRBJ1-1): DGGITQSPKYLFRKEGQNVTLSCEQNLNHDAMYWYRQDPGQGLRLIYYSQIVNDFQKGDIAEGYSVSREKKESFPLTVTSAQKNPTAFYLCASRHEGAGGEAFFGQGTRLTVV.

In its sample, this clone was seen once. The J gene is TRBJ2-3, the V gene TRBV7-2; the D is unclear. The germline V gene has CDR1 SGHTA and CDR2 FQGNSA. V was cut by 1 base and J by 2 bases, with 13 bases left in between. The CDR3 is 16 amino acids. The CDR3 nucleotides are TGTGCCAGCAGCTTAGATCGCGGCCGACCCACAGATACGCAGTATTTT. This sequence encodes CASSLDRGRPTDTQYF.

The rearrangement links TRBV28 to TRBJ1-5; unclear D gene. The germline V gene has CDR1 MDHEN and CDR2 SYDVKM. The CDR3 extends over 14 amino acids. V was shortened by 3 bases and J by 6 bases, with 12 bases between the two germline ends. CDR3 loop: CASSFYIPGQPQHF. CDR3 bases: TGTGCCAGCAGTTTCTATATCCCCGGTCAGCCCCAGCATTTT.

This rearrangement joins TRBV6-1 to TRBJ1-3; 7 nucleotides align to TRBD1. CDR3 length equals 18 residues. The germline gives CDR1 MNHNS, CDR2 SASEGT. V shed 3 bases, J shed 1 base, and the junction held 12 bases outside the gene matches. This chain's CDR3 is CASSDLSPGTVSGNTIYF. The CDR3 bases are TGTGCCAGCAGTGATCTCTCCCCGGGGACAGTTTCTGGAAACACCATATATTTT.

Turning to this clone: The junction differs from germline at one of its ends, possibly a read error. The chain carries TRBV10-3 and TRBJ2-7; a weak D match, TRBD2 (5 bases). This CDR3 has 15 amino acids. CDR1 is ENHRY and CDR2 is SYGVKD in the germline V gene. The CDR3 nucleotides read TGTGCCATCAGCTTCGGGGAGAGGAGCCAGGCGTCCCTTTTTTTC. Residues: CAISFGERSQASLFF.

The chain has TRBV11-3 and TRBJ2-1; 10 bases line up with TRBD2. The CDR3 sequence is 17 residues long. Germline V gives CDR1 SGHNT, CDR2 YENEEA. The J segment lost 8 bases and the V segment lost 1 base, leaving 11 bases of the junction unmatched. DNA of the CDR3: TGTGCCAGCAGCTTAGGCTCCCTAGCGGGAGAATGGGATGAGCAGTTCTTC. Translated, it gives CASSLGSLAGEWDEQFF.

The genes are TRBV6-5 and TRBJ2-1; 12 bases align to TRBD2. The CDR3 sequence is 15 residues long. V lost 6 bases, J lost 7 bases, and 7 bases stayed unmatched. Germline V gives CDR1 MNHEY, CDR2 SVGAGI. In DNA, the CDR3 is TGTGCCAGCAGCCAGACTAGCGGGAGAGTAAATGAGCAGTTCTTC. This translates into CASSQTSGRVNEQFF.

J is TRBJ1-5 and V is TRBV27, with D possibly being TRBD1 (5 bases). V lost 3 bases to trimming and J lost 3 bases, with 12 bases between them. Germline V gene sequence: CDR1 MNHEY, CDR2 SMNVEV (reference sequence). CDR3 length: 15 amino acids. CDR3 DNA: TGTGCCAGCAGTTTGGAAACAGGTGTCAATCAGCCCCAGCATTTT. This sequence encodes CASSLETGVNQPQHF.

This chain joins TRBV5-4 and TRBJ2-2; perhaps TRBD1 as D (5 bases). CDR3 size: 16 residues. The germline V gene encodes CDR1 SGHNT and CDR2 YYREEE (reference sequence). V lost 5 bases and J 4 bases, leaving 18 bases between the germline ends. The CDR3 DNA follows: TGTGCCAGCAGACCTTCCCAACAGGCTCCCACCGGGGAGCTGTTTTTT. It encodes CASRPSQQAPTGELFF. Combining the CDR3 with reference TRBV5-4 and TRBJ2-2 gives the whole variable domain ETGVTQSPTHLIKTRGQQVTLRCSSQSGHNTVSWYQQALGQGPQFIFQYYREEENGRGNFPPRFSGLQFPNYSSELNVNALELDDSALYLCASRPSQQAPTGELFFGEGSRLTVL.

The chain recombines TRBV27 with TRBJ2-3; 16 bases match TRBD2. The CDR3 loop spans 19 amino acids. Germline CDR1 and CDR2: MNHEY and SMNVEV (reference sequence). V was pared by 1 base and J by 1 base, with 5 bases of the junction left unmatched. Here the CDR3 DNA reads TGTGCCAGCAGTTTATTGGGACTAGCGGGAGGGCGCGGCACAGATACGCAGTATTTT. Its translation: CASSLLGLAGGRGTDTQYF.

The chain is built from TRBV19 and TRBJ2-3; 12 bases are a match to TRBD1. Per the germline V gene, CDR1 is LNHDA and CDR2 is SQIVND (reference sequence). V dropped 4 bases and J dropped 1; count of bases not matched to a gene: 3. The CDR3 covers 16 residues. This CDR3 is CASSTGTGGGTDTQYF. The CDR3 coding sequence is TGTGCCAGTAGTACAGGGACAGGGGGCGGCACAGATACGCAGTATTTT.

CDR3 residues: CASRRDRGHQETQYF. Here the CDR3 DNA reads TGTGCCAGCAGGAGGGACAGGGGGCACCAAGAGACCCAGTACTTC. The genes are TRBV2 and TRBJ2-5; TRBD1 agrees at 12 bases. Germline V lookup: CDR1 SNHLY, CDR2 FYNNEI. The CDR3 consists of 15 residues. Trimming removed 6 bases from V and 0 bases from J; junction bases left unmatched: 2.

The chain links TRBV30 to TRBJ1-5; D call uncertain. Deletions cut 0 bases from V and 5 bases from J, with 23 bases between. Germline V CDR1 and CDR2: GTSNPN, SVGIG (reference sequence). The CDR3 is 18 amino acids. In DNA, the CDR3 is TGTGCCTGGAGTGTTACCCCCGGAGATGTTTGGTCTTATCAGCCCCAGCATTTT. Protein sequence: CAWSVTPGDVWSYQPQHF.

The chain recombines TRBV18 with TRBJ2-5; 7 nucleotides agree with TRBD2. The junction had 6 bases not matched to a gene; V was cut back by 0 bases and J by 5 bases. Germline V lookup: CDR1 KGHSH, CDR2 LQKENI. This CDR3 contains 15 residues. CDR3 sequence reads: CASSPPESGGETQYF. DNA of the CDR3: TGTGCCAGCTCACCACCCGAGTCCGGGGGGGAGACCCAGTACTTC.

The V gene is TRBV18, the J gene TRBJ2-3, with D perhaps matching TRBD2 (5 bases). Trimming took 3 bases from V and 6 from J, leaving 28 bases between them. The CDR3 contains 19 residues. Germline loops: CDR1 KGHSH, CDR2 LQKENI. CDR3: CASSPVSWASGRFKDTQYF. The CDR3 coding sequence is TGTGCCAGCTCACCCGTCTCTTGGGCCAGCGGAAGGTTCAAGGATACGCAGTATTTT.

In its sample, this clone was seen once. This chain uses TRBV6-1 with TRBJ2-7; 12 nucleotides match TRBD2. The CDR3 length is 14 residues. Germline V lookup: CDR1 MNHNS, CDR2 SASEGT. Trimming at V came to 7 bases and at J to 7 bases, leaving 8 bases not matched to a gene. For the CDR3, the DNA is TGTGCCAGCAACAGACTAGCGGGAGAGGGGGAGCAGTACTTC. Encoded protein: CASNRLAGEGEQYF.

The V gene is TRBV6-6, the J gene TRBJ1-3; D is ambiguous. The CDR3 runs to 11 residues. V lost 10 bases to trimming and J lost 0 bases, with 4 bases between them. The germline V gene has CDR1 MNHNY and CDR2 SVGAGI (reference sequence). Here the CDR3 reads CATRSGNTIYF. DNA of the CDR3: TGTGCCACCCGCTCTGGAAACACCATATATTTT.

The V and J genes are TRBV28 and TRBJ2-7; D remains ambiguous. CDR3 length equals 14 residues. Trimming took off 2 bases at V and 3 bases at J, with 11 bases between the two ends. CDR1 MDHEN and CDR2 SYDVKM come from the germline V gene. CDR3 DNA: TGTGCCAGCAGTTTACCCTCTTCAGGCTACGAGCAGTACTTC. Translating it yields CASSLPSSGYEQYF. Complete variable domain (other parts from reference TRBV28 and TRBJ2-7): DVKVTQSSRYLVKRTGEKVFLECVQDMDHENMFWYRQDPGLGLRLIYFSYDVKMKEKGDIPEGYSVSREKKERFSLILESASTNQTSMYLCASSLPSSGYEQYFGPGTRLTVT.